These 8 T cell receptor beta chains share one sample of origin, sequenced in a study of human T cells and chemical hapten exposure. Regarding time point: patch test 1, 2 weeks after DPC sensitization. The treatment is: therapeutic diphenylcyclopropenone sensitization with weekly scalp DPC. In TCRdb, the RACE reads were re-called with MiXCR into one record per CDR3 protein. The data hold some 79,000 distinct CDR3 sequences, with 7% to 8% observed a single time. Specimen: whole blood, collected in connection with sensitization to the hapten diphenylcyclopropenone (DPC). Receptor source: a woman under 40 with alopecia areata. Some clones in this sample may be carry-over from other donors' samples.

This clonotype was seen a handful of times. The chain couples TRBV3-1 to TRBJ2-7; D is perhaps TRBD1 (6 bases). The ends were cut back, 4 bases at V and 2 bases at J, with 15 bases in the middle. Germline CDR1 LGHDT, CDR2 YNNKEL (reference sequence). The CDR3 has 15 residues. The CDR3 coding sequence is TGTGCCAGCAGCCCCGGGACAATACCCACCTACGAGCAGTACTTC. Residues: CASSPGTIPTYEQYF.

This clonotype has ten or more counts. This chain joins TRBV20-1 and TRBJ2-3; D uncertain. Germline lookup yields CDR1 DFQATT and CDR2 SNEGSKA (reference sequence). V was pared by 6 bases and J by 0 bases, with 7 bases between. The CDR3 extends over 12 amino acids. CDR3 bases: TGCAGTGCCGTTACTAGCACAGATACGCAGTATTTT. It yields the protein CSAVTSTDTQYF.

This clonotype was counted many times. This chain uses TRBV9 with TRBJ1-1; D remains ambiguous. The CDR3 is 14 residues long. Trimming left V 3 bases short and J 7 bases short, with 16 bases between. Germline V gene sequence: CDR1 SGDLS, CDR2 YYNGEE. In DNA form, the CDR3 reads TGTGCCAGCAGCGCATACGGCAGTAGGCTTGAAGCTTTCTTT. Translation: CASSAYGSRLEAFF.

The chain uses TRBV5-4 and TRBJ1-6; 7 bases agree with TRBD1. J lost 7 bases, V lost 4 bases, and 11 bases had no gene match. The CDR3 is 16 residues long. The germline V gene encodes CDR1 SGHNT and CDR2 YYREEE (reference sequence). The CDR3, as DNA: TGTGCCAGCAGCCCCGACCTGGACAGGACAAATTCACCCCTCCACTTT. Protein product: CASSPDLDRTNSPLHF.

This clonotype was seen at least ten times. The rearrangement uses TRBV7-9 and TRBJ2-3; TRBD2 might be the D (5 bases). The germline V gene has CDR1 SEHNR and CDR2 FQNEAQ (reference sequence). The CDR3 length is 15 residues. With 5 bases removed from V and 4 bases from J, the gap between germline ends came to 16 bases. DNA of the CDR3: TGTGCCAGCAGCGCGACACTAGTTTCAGCAGATACGCAGTATTTT. It encodes CASSATLVSADTQYF.

The V gene is TRBV30, the J gene TRBJ1-4; perhaps TRBD1 as D (6 bases). The germline CDR1 and CDR2 sequences are GTSNPN and SVGIG (reference sequence). CDR3 length equals 14 residues. V lost 4 bases, J lost 8 bases, and 17 bases lay in between. CDR3 sequence reads: CAWTPSSQGEKLFF. CDR3 sequence (DNA): TGTGCCTGGACCCCCAGTTCCCAGGGGGAAAAACTGTTTTTT.

This clonotype was seen only a few times. The V gene is TRBV12-3 or TRBV12-4, the J gene TRBJ2-2; D may be TRBD2 (5 bases). The V gene lost 6 bases and the J gene lost 4 bases, with 12 bases spanning the gap. This CDR3 comprises 14 residues. In DNA form, the CDR3 reads TGTGCCAGCAGAGAGAGCGGACCCACCGGGGAGCTGTTTTTT. Translation: CASRESGPTGELFF.

This clonotype has a handful of counts. V gene TRBV18 combines with J gene TRBJ1-2; no clear D gene. CDR3 length equals 14 residues. In germline, CDR1 is KGHSH, CDR2 LQKENI. With 2 bases removed from V and 4 bases from J, the gap between germline ends came to 11 bases. CDR3 loop: CASSPGKGPYGYTF. Written as DNA, the CDR3 is TGTGCCAGCTCACCAGGGAAAGGCCCCTATGGCTACACCTTC.